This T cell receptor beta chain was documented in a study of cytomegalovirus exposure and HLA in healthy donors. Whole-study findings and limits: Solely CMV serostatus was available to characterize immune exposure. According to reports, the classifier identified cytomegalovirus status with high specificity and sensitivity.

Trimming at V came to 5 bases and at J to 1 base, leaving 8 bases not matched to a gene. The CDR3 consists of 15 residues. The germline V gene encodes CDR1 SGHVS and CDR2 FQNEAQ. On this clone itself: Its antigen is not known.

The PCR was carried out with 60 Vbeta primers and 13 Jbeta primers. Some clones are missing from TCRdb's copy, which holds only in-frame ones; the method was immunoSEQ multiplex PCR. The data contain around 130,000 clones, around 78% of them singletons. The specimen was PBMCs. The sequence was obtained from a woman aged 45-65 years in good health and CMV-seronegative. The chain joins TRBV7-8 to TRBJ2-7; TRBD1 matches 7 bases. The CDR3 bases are TGTGCCAGCAGCCCCCTGAGGGGGCGGTCCTACGAGCAGTACTTC. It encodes CASSPLRGRSYEQYF.